The 27 T cell receptor beta chains below all came from one sample that was sequenced in a study of early T cells in non-severe SARS-CoV-2 infection (dated by TCRdb to the early 2020s). Library construction relied on 5' RACE. Instrument on record: NextSeq 500. TCRdb reran the public reads through fastp at Q25 and MiXCR, keeping productive beta chains. Rows are combined by CDR3 protein, so each entry shows the most common genes and DNA. The sample yields around 25,000 distinct CDR3 sequences; roughly 4.5% were counted once. The ten largest clonotypes hold about 9.3% of the sample. Sequenced sample: whole blood. These receptors were collected from an adult who was a healthcare worker with PCR-confirmed SARS-CoV-2 infection or an uninfected control (not recorded which).

This clonotype came up many times. In nucleotides, the CDR3 is TGTGCCAGTAAGACTCTAGCGGGAGGGCTCGCAGATACGCAGTATTTT. It is translated as CASKTLAGGLADTQYF. The chain employs TRBV28 and TRBJ2-3; TRBD2 aligns across 12 bases. The CDR3 extends over 16 amino acids. Germline trimming cut 9 bases from V and 4 bases from J; bases unmatched to any gene: 11. CDR1 and CDR2 from the germline V gene are MDHEN and SYDVKM.

This clonotype was recorded at least ten times. This rearrangement joins TRBV5-1 to TRBJ1-3; D possibly corresponds to TRBD1 (6 bases). The CDR3 sequence is 13 residues long. The V end was cut by 4 bases, the J end by 4 bases, with 9 bases between. Germline values: CDR1 SGHRS, CDR2 YFSETQ. CDR3 sequence (DNA): TGCGCCAGCAGCAATGGACAGGGAAACACCATATATTTT. Amino acids: CASSNGQGNTIYF.

This clonotype appeared many times. The chain is built from TRBV29-1 and TRBJ2-2, with a tentative D call TRBD1 (5 bases). Trimming stripped 7 bases from V and 1 base from J, with 13 bases between. The CDR3 sequence is 14 residues long. Germline-derived CDR1 and CDR2 are SQVTM and ANQGSEA. CDR3 sequence (DNA): TGCAGCGCTACAGGACGGATGAACACCGGGGAGCTGTTTTTT. As protein: CSATGRMNTGELFF.

There are many counts of this clonotype. This chain connects TRBV6-2 or TRBV6-3 to TRBJ2-7, with 11 bases aligning to TRBD1. This CDR3 spans 17 amino acids. V dropped 7 bases and J dropped 2; count of bases not matched to a gene: 13. The germline V gene has CDR1 MNHEY and CDR2 SVGEGT. The CDR3 is CASIPDRGRVYPYEQYF. The CDR3 DNA is TGTGCCAGCATCCCGGACAGGGGGCGCGTCTACCCCTACGAGCAGTACTTC.

This clonotype showed up many times. The chain links TRBV20-1 to TRBJ1-1; 9 bases are shared with TRBD1. V shed 2 bases and J 4 bases; nucleotides not matched to a gene: 11. Germline CDR1 is DFQATT and CDR2 is SNEGSKA (reference sequence). The CDR3 contains 16 residues. The CDR3 DNA reads TGCAGTGCTAGATCTAGGACAGGGGTTTTTCGCACTGAAGCTTTCTTT. Its protein product is CSARSRTGVFRTEAFF.

This clonotype was seen many times. The rearrangement uses TRBV5-1 and TRBJ2-7; 9 bases are a match to TRBD2. V lost 2 bases to trimming and J lost 7 bases; unmatched junction nucleotides: 10. The CDR3 totals 15 residues. Germline V gene data show CDR1 as SGHRS and CDR2 as YFSETQ. Here the CDR3 reads CASSFSGSGTGEQYF. The CDR3 coding sequence is TGCGCCAGCAGCTTTAGCGGGAGCGGCACGGGGGAGCAGTACTTC.

This clonotype was detected many times. This chain connects TRBV7-2 to TRBJ1-6; 7 nucleotides line up with TRBD1. CDR3 size: 14 residues. With 8 bases clipped from V and 10 bases from J, the junction kept 11 bases outside the gene matches. CDR1 and CDR2 (germline): SGHTA, FQGNSA. CDR3 protein: CASPQTGMESPLHF. The CDR3 region has the DNA TGTGCCAGCCCTCAGACAGGGATGGAGTCACCCCTCCACTTT.

This clonotype has only a few counts. The CDR3 nucleotides are TGTGCCAGCAGTTTAACCGCCGGCAGCAGACCTCCTGGAAACACCATATATTTT. Translation gives CASSLTAGSRPPGNTIYF. The chain joins TRBV12-3 or TRBV12-4 to TRBJ1-3; D gene unclear. This CDR3 comprises 18 residues. V lost 2 bases and J 2 bases, leaving 19 bases between the germline ends.

This clonotype was seen many times. The chain combines TRBV7-6 with TRBJ2-5; 10 nucleotides agree with TRBD2. The CDR3 has 14 amino acids. CDR1 and CDR2 (germline): SGHVS, FNYEAQ. J gave up 1 base and V 8 bases, and 4 bases lay outside the gene matches. Here the CDR3 DNA reads TGTGCCAGCGAAGCGGGAGGGCCCCAAGAGACCCAGTACTTC. Its protein is CASEAGGPQETQYF.

This clonotype showed up many times. The V and J genes are TRBV6-6 and TRBJ2-1, with 7 nucleotides matching TRBD1. Germline V gives CDR1 MNHNY, CDR2 SVGAGI (reference sequence). The V and J ends lost 6 bases and 5 bases, in that order; junction bases with no gene match: 10. The CDR3 extends over 15 amino acids. The CDR3 region is CASRLAGTANNEQFF. The CDR3 nucleotides read TGTGCCAGCAGACTCGCCGGGACAGCTAACAATGAGCAGTTCTTC.

This clonotype was counted ten times or more. The chain uses TRBV29-1 and TRBJ1-1; D call uncertain. Germline V gene sequence: CDR1 SQVTM, CDR2 ANQGSEA. The CDR3 spans 14 residues. The V and J ends lost 7 bases and 4 bases respectively, with 19 bases between them. This CDR3 reads CSAPDPGGVTEAFF. The CDR3 DNA reads as TGCAGCGCCCCGGACCCCGGAGGTGTCACTGAAGCTTTCTTT.

This clonotype was seen repeatedly, ten times or more. The gene calls are TRBV18 and TRBJ2-7; 11 positions match TRBD2. The CDR3 has 14 residues. V lost 5 bases, J lost 4 bases, and 4 bases stayed unmatched. CDR1 KGHSH and CDR2 LQKENI come from the germline V gene. CDR3 protein: CASSYGTSGYEQYF. In DNA form, the CDR3 reads TGTGCCAGCTCATATGGGACTAGCGGATACGAGCAGTACTTC.

This clonotype was counted many times. The rearrangement uses TRBV27 and TRBJ2-5; 11 nucleotides align to TRBD1. The CDR3 consists of 14 residues. The germline V gene encodes CDR1 MNHEY and CDR2 SMNVEV (reference sequence). Trimming removed 5 bases from V and 4 bases from J; junction bases left unmatched: 3. CDR3: CASSPDRGRETQYF. The CDR3 bases are TGTGCCAGCAGTCCGGACAGGGGGCGAGAGACCCAGTACTTC.

Ten or more counts support this clonotype. The rearrangement joins TRBV3-1 to TRBJ2-2; D may correspond to TRBD1 or TRBD2 (6 bases each). The CDR3 is 15 residues long. Trimming removed 5 bases at V and 5 bases at J, with 15 bases between. Germline V lookup: CDR1 LGHDT, CDR2 YNNKEL (reference sequence). The CDR3 coding sequence is TGTGCCAGCAGCTCCCACGGGGGCGCGACCGGGGAGCTGTTTTTT. This encodes CASSSHGGATGELFF.

This clonotype appeared a few times. The chain uses TRBV7-6 and TRBJ2-2; TRBD2 agrees at 9 bases. The CDR3 covers 15 residues. The V gene end was trimmed by 4 bases and the J gene end by 6 bases; junction bases not matched to a gene: 6. Germline lookup yields CDR1 SGHVS and CDR2 FNYEAQ. CDR3 bases: TGTGCCAGCAGCTCTCTAGCGGGGTATGCCGGGGAGCTGTTTTTT. Protein sequence: CASSSLAGYAGELFF.

By sample fraction, this clonotype is medium-sized (0.01 to 0.1%). The CDR3 sequence is CASSLPRGHEQYF. The CDR3 DNA reads TGTGCCAGCAGCTTACCCCGGGGCCACGAGCAGTACTTC. The chain has TRBV7-9 and TRBJ2-7, with D perhaps assigned TRBD1 or TRBD2 (5 bases each). The CDR3 runs to 13 residues. V lost 2 bases and J 5 bases, leaving 10 bases between the germline ends. Germline CDR1 and CDR2: SEHNR and FQNEAQ (reference sequence).

This clonotype was recorded at least ten times. J is TRBJ2-3 and V is TRBV15; D unresolved. The CDR3 spans 14 residues. Trimming shortened V by 0 bases and J by 2 bases, and 6 bases separated the two germline ends. Germline CDR1 and CDR2: LNHNV and YYDKDF (reference sequence). CDR3: CATSRDGATDTQYF. The CDR3 coding sequence is TGTGCCACCAGCAGAGACGGCGCCACAGATACGCAGTATTTT.

This clonotype was seen at least ten times. The rearrangement uses TRBV12-3 or TRBV12-4 and TRBJ1-3; D is undetermined. V was cut by 7 bases and J by 1 base, with 8 bases left in between. This CDR3 region has 13 residues. The CDR3 spells CASNPRSGNTIYF. The CDR3 DNA follows: TGTGCCAGCAACCCACGTTCTGGAAACACCATATATTTT.

In this sample, this clonotype turned up many times. The chain has TRBV12-3 or TRBV12-4 and TRBJ2-3; no clear D gene. This CDR3 is built from 12 residues. The V gene lost 6 bases and the J gene lost 9 bases, with 13 bases spanning the gap. The CDR3 DNA reads TGTGCCAGCAGCCCAGCCTTGGGGACGCAGTATTTT. Protein product: CASSPALGTQYF.

This clonotype was counted many times. The V and J genes are TRBV10-3 and TRBJ1-3; D gene uncertain. CDR3 size: 15 residues. Trimming cost V 7 bases and J 2 bases, with 15 bases left between them. Germline CDR1 is ENHRY and CDR2 is SYGVKD. The CDR3 region has the DNA TGTGCCATCACTTTCGGACTCGAGGCTGGAAACACCATATATTTT. Protein product: CAITFGLEAGNTIYF.

This clonotype has a count of ten or more. This chain uses TRBV6-6 with TRBJ1-2, with D hard to call. Deletions cut 6 bases from V and 4 bases from J, with 15 bases between. The CDR3 is 14 amino acids. The germline V gene has CDR1 MNHNY and CDR2 SVGAGI (reference sequence). The CDR3 here is CASSPGRGVYGYTF. CDR3 in DNA: TGTGCCAGCAGCCCCGGTCGGGGTGTCTATGGCTACACCTTC.

There are a few counts of this clonotype. The chain employs TRBV29-1 and TRBJ2-2; 9 bases map to TRBD2. In germline, CDR1 is SQVTM, CDR2 ANQGSEA. The CDR3 extends over 15 amino acids. Germline trimming cut 8 bases from V and 6 bases from J; bases unmatched to any gene: 13. In DNA form, the CDR3 reads TGCAGCACGACGGGGCCTAGCGGGATCCCCGGGGAGCTGTTTTTT. Protein sequence: CSTTGPSGIPGELFF.

The table lists this clonotype with many counts. For the CDR3, the DNA is TGTGCCAGCAGCCAACGGCGGGGGATGGGGGCTGAAGCTTTCTTT. Translated, it gives CASSQRRGMGAEAFF. The rearrangement joins TRBV3-1 to TRBJ1-1; perhaps TRBD1 as D (5 bases). V lost 2 bases and J 6 bases, leaving 16 bases between the germline ends. Germline V gene lookup returns CDR1 LGHDT and CDR2 YNNKEL (reference sequence). The CDR3 totals 15 residues. The full variable domain, rest sourced from reference TRBV3-1 and TRBJ1-1, is DTAVSQTPKYLVTQMGNDKSIKCEQNLGHDTMYWYKQDSKKFLKIMFSYNNKELIINETVPNRFSPKSPDKAHLNLHINSLELGDSAVYFCASSQRRGMGAEAFFGQGTRLTVV.

In its sample, this clonotype was seen a few times. The chain links TRBV19 to TRBJ2-3; 8 bases are a match to TRBD1. Germline V CDR1 and CDR2: LNHDA, SQIVND (reference sequence). V was clipped by 1 base and J by 1 base; unmatched bases: 1. The CDR3 is 15 amino acids. This CDR3 reads CASSIATGGTDTQYF. The CDR3 nucleotides read TGTGCCAGTAGTATAGCGACAGGGGGCACAGATACGCAGTATTTT.

This clonotype has more than one count but fewer than ten. J is TRBJ2-3 and V is TRBV7-9, with D possibly matching TRBD2 (6 bases). The germline V gene has CDR1 SEHNR and CDR2 FQNEAQ (reference sequence). The CDR3 runs 15 residues. With 6 bases removed from V and 0 bases from J, the gap between germline ends came to 13 bases. For the CDR3, the DNA is TGTGCCAGCAGAGTTAGCGGTGCTAGCACAGATACGCAGTATTTT. Its protein is CASRVSGASTDTQYF. The variable domain in full, with the rest retrieved from reference TRBV7-9 and TRBJ2-3, is DTGVSQNPRHKITKRGQNVTFRCDPISEHNRLYWYRQTLGQGPEFLTYFQNEAQLEKSRLLSDRFSAERPKGSFSTLEIQRTEQGDSAMYLCASRVSGASTDTQYFGPGTRLTVL.

Only a few counts were recorded for this clonotype. J is TRBJ1-5 and V is TRBV6-1; no reliable D call. The CDR3 consists of 14 residues. With 1 base removed from V and 8 bases from J, the gap between germline ends came to 12 bases. In germline, CDR1 is MNHNS, CDR2 SASEGT. The CDR3 DNA follows: TGTGCCAGCAGTGAAGTGGCGGGTAGGGAGCCCCAGCATTTT. Translating gives CASSEVAGREPQHF.

By sample fraction, this clonotype is medium-sized. The chain carries TRBV7-2 and TRBJ2-7; 10 bases are shared with TRBD2. Germline assignment: CDR1 SGHTA and CDR2 FQGNSA. The CDR3 is made up of 14 amino acids. Unmatched junction bases numbered 7, after V lost 5 bases and J lost 6 bases. The CDR3, as DNA: TGTGCCAGCAGCCCGAGCGGGAGGGCCGGCGAGCAGTACTTC. This gives the protein CASSPSGRAGEQYF. The whole variable domain, remainder taken from reference TRBV7-2 and TRBJ2-7, is GAGVSQSPSNKVTEKGKDVELRCDPISGHTALYWYRQSLGQGLEFLIYFQGNSAPDKSGLPSDRFSAERTGGSVSTLTIQRTQQEDSAVYLCASSPSGRAGEQYFGPGTRLTVT.